A selection of T cell receptor beta chains follows, all from one sample in a study of Ad26.COV2.S vaccination and SARS-CoV-2 variants. TCRdb's table, derived via immunoSEQ multiplex PCR, lists solely in-frame clones and lacks some. The sample carries about 320,000 clones, roughly 90% recorded once. Sequencing used peripheral blood, obtained in a trial of Ad26.COV2.S vaccine versus placebo. The receptors here all came from a person between 18 and 65 years old who received the Ad26.COV2.S COVID-19 vaccine or a placebo. The CDR3 runs from the conserved cysteine through the conserved F or W. Fields, in order: J gene, clone size, D gene, V gene, CDR3 DNA, CDR3 protein. A D gene is named only where the DNA matches it firmly. A clone size is listed for some rows: how often the clone was seen (once, few, many), or a class if it is expanded.

J: TRBJ1-5; size: NA; D: NA; V: TRBV7-2; DNA: TGTGCCAGCAGCTCCATGGGTCGGCTCAATCAGCCCCAGCATTTT; CDR3: CASSSMGRLNQPQHF
J: TRBJ1-2; size: NA; D: NA; V: TRBV6-5; DNA: TGTGCCAGCAGTTACTCGAGGGGGGCGCGATACACCTTC; CDR3: CASSYSRGARYTF
J: TRBJ2-4; size: NA; D: NA; V: TRBV20-1; DNA: TGCAGTGCCAGTCACCAGATGCACATTCAGTACTTC; CDR3: CSASHQMHIQYF
J: TRBJ1-2; size: NA; D: NA; V: TRBV6-6; DNA: TGTGCCAGCAGTTACTCGATACTTTATGGCTACACCTTC; CDR3: CASSYSILYGYTF
J: TRBJ1-1; size: NA; D: TRBD1; V: TRBV15; DNA: TGTGCCACCAGCCCACAGGGGGCCGACCCTGAAGCTTTCTTT; CDR3: CATSPQGADPEAFF
J: TRBJ2-2; size: NA; D: TRBD2; V: TRBV4-3; DNA: TGCGCCAGCAGCCACGGGGGGAGTTACACCGGGGAGCTGTTTTTT; CDR3: CASSHGGSYTGELFF
J: TRBJ1-2; size: NA; D: NA; V: TRBV4-3; DNA: TGCGCCAGCAGCCAAGCCCCCTGGGACTATGGCTACACCTTC; CDR3: CASSQAPWDYGYTF
J: TRBJ1-5; size: NA; D: NA; V: TRBV6-5; DNA: TGTGCCAGCAGTCTACAGCTCAATCAGCCCCAGCATTTT; CDR3: CASSLQLNQPQHF
J: TRBJ1-6; size: NA; D: TRBD1; V: TRBV7-9; DNA: TGTGCCAGCAGCTACACGGGACAGGGGAATTCACCCCTCCACTTT; CDR3: CASSYTGQGNSPLHF
J: TRBJ1-2; size: few; D: NA; V: TRBV12-3/TRBV12-4; DNA: TGTGCCAGCAGTTTAGGGGGAAACTATGGCTACACCTTC; CDR3: CASSLGGNYGYTF